This T cell receptor (beta chain) originates from a study of identical twins. Study-level results: While abundant cord blood beta clonotypes carried fewer insertions, memory repertoires showed no such pattern.

The germline gives CDR1 ENHRY, CDR2 SYGVKD. V gave up 5 bases and J gave up 7 bases; unmatched junction bases: 11. The CDR3 has 15 amino acids. This clonotype was seen more than once but under ten times. Its antigen is unknown. One entry per CDR3 protein, called by TCRdb with MiXCR from the 5' RACE reads. The sample shows approximately 210,000 distinct CDR3 sequences, 9.4% of them seen only once. The V and J genes are TRBV10-3 and TRBJ2-1; 7 bases are shared with TRBD2. Sequences were obtained from memory (CD45RO+) T cells sorted from blood. The TCR originated in a woman aged 18-29 years in good health. CDR3: CAISFAGDTRNEQFF. CDR3 nucleotides: TGTGCCATCAGTTTTGCGGGGGATACTAGGAATGAGCAGTTCTTC.